This T cell receptor beta chain was sequenced during a study of cytomegalovirus exposure and HLA in healthy donors. Study-level information: Findings of an earlier analysis included around 100 million unique TCR beta sequences from roughly 200 million T cells. Study-wide results and limits: Some public TCRs appeared in many individuals, while most sequences were rare.

PCR primers comprised 60 Vbeta and 13 Jbeta primers. Study processing details: As a later analysis found, there were about 80 million unique TCR beta chains, of which around 10 million were shared. The repertoire was sequenced with immunoSEQ multiplex PCR; TCRdb's copy has only in-frame clones and lacks some. For V, J and clone size, that table is used; D and trimming come from the DNA. The sample shows 80,000 or so clones, 75% of them seen only once. Nominal health characterized the donors when sampled, though unrecorded immune exposures were likely. As for this clone: Its antigen is unidentified.

Material for sequencing was PBMCs. This sequence was found in a woman aged 40 to 55 in good health and CMV-seronegative.

The CDR3, as DNA: TGTGCCAGCAGCCTGGACAGCTCTGGGGCCAACGTCCTGACTTTC. The encoded protein is CASSLDSSGANVLTF. This rearrangement joins TRBV7-3 to TRBJ2-6, with a possible D match to TRBD1 (6 bases). Trimming left V 5 bases short and J 0 bases short, with 8 bases between. The length of the CDR3 is 15 residues. Germline values: CDR1 SGHTA, CDR2 FQGTGA.